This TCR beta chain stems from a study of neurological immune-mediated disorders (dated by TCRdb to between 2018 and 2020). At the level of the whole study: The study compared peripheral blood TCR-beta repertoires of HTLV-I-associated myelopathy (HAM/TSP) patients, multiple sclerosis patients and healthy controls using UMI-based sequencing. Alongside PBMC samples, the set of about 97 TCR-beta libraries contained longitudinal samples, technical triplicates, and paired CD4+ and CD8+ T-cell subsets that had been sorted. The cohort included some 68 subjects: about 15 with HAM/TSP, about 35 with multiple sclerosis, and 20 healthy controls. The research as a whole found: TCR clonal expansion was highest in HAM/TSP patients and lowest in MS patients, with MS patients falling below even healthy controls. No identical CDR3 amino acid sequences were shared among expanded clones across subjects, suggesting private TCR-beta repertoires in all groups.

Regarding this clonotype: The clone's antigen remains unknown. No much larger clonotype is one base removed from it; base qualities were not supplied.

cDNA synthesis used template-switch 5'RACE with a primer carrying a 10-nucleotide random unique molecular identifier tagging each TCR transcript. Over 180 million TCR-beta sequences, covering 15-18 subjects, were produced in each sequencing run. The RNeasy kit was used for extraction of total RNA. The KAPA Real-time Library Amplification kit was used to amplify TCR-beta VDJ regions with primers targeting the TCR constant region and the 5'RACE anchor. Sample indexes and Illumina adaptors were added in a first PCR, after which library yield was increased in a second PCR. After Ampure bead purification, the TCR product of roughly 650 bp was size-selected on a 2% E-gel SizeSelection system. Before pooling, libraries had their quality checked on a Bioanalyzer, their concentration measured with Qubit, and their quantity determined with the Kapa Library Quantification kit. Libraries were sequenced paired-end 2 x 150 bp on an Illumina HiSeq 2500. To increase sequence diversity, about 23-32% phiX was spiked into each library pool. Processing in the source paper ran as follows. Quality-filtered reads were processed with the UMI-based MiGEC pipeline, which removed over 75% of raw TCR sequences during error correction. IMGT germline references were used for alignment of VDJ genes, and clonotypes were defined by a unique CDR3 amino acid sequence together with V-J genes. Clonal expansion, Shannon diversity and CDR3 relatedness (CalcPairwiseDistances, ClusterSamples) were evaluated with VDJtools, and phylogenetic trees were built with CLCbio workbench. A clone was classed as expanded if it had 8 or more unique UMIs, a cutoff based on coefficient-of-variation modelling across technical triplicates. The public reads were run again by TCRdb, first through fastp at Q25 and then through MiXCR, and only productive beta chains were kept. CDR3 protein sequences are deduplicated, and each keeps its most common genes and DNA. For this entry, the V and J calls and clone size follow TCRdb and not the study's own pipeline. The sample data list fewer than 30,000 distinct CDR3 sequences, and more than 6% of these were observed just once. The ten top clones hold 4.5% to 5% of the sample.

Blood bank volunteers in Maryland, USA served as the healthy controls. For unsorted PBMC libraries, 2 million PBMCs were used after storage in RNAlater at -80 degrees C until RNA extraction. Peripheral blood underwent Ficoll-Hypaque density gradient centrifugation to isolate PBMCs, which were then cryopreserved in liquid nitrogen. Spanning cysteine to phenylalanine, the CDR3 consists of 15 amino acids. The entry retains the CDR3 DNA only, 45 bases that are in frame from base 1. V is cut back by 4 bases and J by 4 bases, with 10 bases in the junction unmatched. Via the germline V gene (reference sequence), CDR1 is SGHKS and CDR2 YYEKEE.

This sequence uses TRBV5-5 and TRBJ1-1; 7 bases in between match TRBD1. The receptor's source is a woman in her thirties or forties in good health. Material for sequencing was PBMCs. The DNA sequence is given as TGTGCCAGCAGCCCCTACAGGGGTGGAGGCACTGAAGCTTTCTTT. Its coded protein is CASSPYRGGGTEAFF. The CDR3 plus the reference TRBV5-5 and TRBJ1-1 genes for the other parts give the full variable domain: DAGVTQSPTHLIKTRGQQVTLRCSPISGHKSVSWYQQVLGQGPQFIFQYYEKEERGRGNFPDRFSARQFPNYSSELNVNALLLGDSALYLCASSPYRGGGTEAFFGQGTRLTVV.